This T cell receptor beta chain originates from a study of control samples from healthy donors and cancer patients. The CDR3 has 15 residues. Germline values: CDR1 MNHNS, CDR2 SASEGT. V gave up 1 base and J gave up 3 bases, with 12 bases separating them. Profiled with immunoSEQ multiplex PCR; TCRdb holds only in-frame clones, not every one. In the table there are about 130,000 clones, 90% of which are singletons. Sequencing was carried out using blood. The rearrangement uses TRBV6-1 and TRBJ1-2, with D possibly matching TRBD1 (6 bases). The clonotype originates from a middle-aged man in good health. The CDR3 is CASSEVLQGDYGYTF. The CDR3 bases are TGTGCCAGCAGTGAAGTTCTACAGGGTGACTATGGCTACACCTTC.